This T cell receptor beta chain came from a study of T-cell memory formation after mild COVID-19. This clonotype turned up a few times. Germline V lookup: CDR1 KGHSH, CDR2 LQKENI. The CDR3 runs to 14 residues. Trimming removed 3 bases at V and 1 base at J, with 8 bases between. In TCRdb, the 5' RACE reads were re-called with MiXCR into one record per CDR3 protein. The sample records 150,000 to 200,000 distinct CDR3 sequences, around 10% being singletons. The sequence derives from a man younger than 35 who had mild COVID-19 (a few samples of this study predate the infection). Cell type and time point are not known. The chain recombines TRBV18 with TRBJ2-3, with no clear D. Sequencing used PBMCs or a T cell subset sorted from them (not recorded which). This CDR3 is CASSPQSGTDTQYF. Written as DNA, the CDR3 is TGTGCCAGCTCACCCCAGAGCGGCACAGATACGCAGTATTTT.